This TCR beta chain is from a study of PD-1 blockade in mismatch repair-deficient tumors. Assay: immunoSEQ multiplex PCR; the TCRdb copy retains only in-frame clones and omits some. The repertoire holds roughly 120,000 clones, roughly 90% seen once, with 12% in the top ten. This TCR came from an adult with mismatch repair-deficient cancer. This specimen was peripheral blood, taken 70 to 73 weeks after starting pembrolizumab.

DNA of the CDR3: TGTGCCAGCAGCTTTTATGGGGCGGGTACCCAGTACTTC. Protein product: CASSFYGAGTQYF. The chain combines TRBV27 with TRBJ2-5, with D perhaps assigned TRBD1 or TRBD2 (5 bases each). This CDR3 contains 13 residues. The germline V gene encodes CDR1 MNHEY and CDR2 SMNVEV (reference sequence). With 6 bases removed from V and 8 bases from J, the gap between germline ends came to 16 bases.